These 8 T cell receptor beta chains came from one sample sequenced in a study of cytomegalovirus exposure and HLA in healthy donors. This PCR relied on a set of 60 Vbeta primers and 13 Jbeta primers. Clones were sequenced by immunoSEQ multiplex PCR, and TCRdb holds only the in-frame ones, with some missing. The table records under 200,000 clones, 10% to 15% of them present only once. The sample consisted of PBMCs. The receptors come from a man aged 45-65 years in good health and CMV-seropositive.

A few counts support this clone. The chain joins TRBV7-6 to TRBJ2-2, with 15 bases aligning to TRBD2. The CDR3 has 18 residues. Germline V gene data show CDR1 as SGHVS and CDR2 as FNYEAQ. J was trimmed by 4 bases and V by 5 bases; bases with no gene match: 8. In DNA form, the CDR3 reads TGTGCCAGCAGCACGGGACTAGCGGGGGGTCTGGGCACCGGGGAGCTGTTTTTT. Protein: CASSTGLAGGLGTGELFF.

This clone has more than one count but fewer than ten. The rearrangement links TRBV5-1 to TRBJ2-3; tentatively, D is TRBD2 (6 bases). The V and J ends lost 0 bases and 3 bases respectively, with 14 bases between them. This CDR3 has 16 residues. Germline CDR1 SGHRS, CDR2 YFSETQ. CDR3 residues: CASSLGGTAVTDTQYF. The CDR3 DNA reads as TGCGCCAGCAGCTTGGGGGGGACTGCTGTTACAGATACGCAGTATTTT.

The table lists this clone with a few counts. This chain joins TRBV30 and TRBJ2-7; a possible D gene is TRBD2 (6 bases). CDR3 length equals 14 residues. V lost 2 bases to trimming and J lost 6 bases, with 17 bases between them. Germline CDR1 is GTSNPN and CDR2 is SVGIG (reference sequence). CDR3 protein: CAWSWGLTGSEQYF. The CDR3 DNA sequence: TGTGCCTGGAGTTGGGGACTTACCGGTTCCGAGCAGTACTTC.

The rearrangement joins TRBV10-3 to TRBJ1-1, with 7 bases matching TRBD1. This CDR3 region has 16 residues. Trimming at V came to 2 bases and at J to 7 bases, leaving 13 bases not matched to a gene. Germline V lookup: CDR1 ENHRY, CDR2 SYGVKD. The CDR3 here is CAISEGQGRGLNEAFF. CDR3 nucleotide sequence: TGTGCCATCAGTGAGGGTCAAGGTAGGGGGCTTAATGAAGCTTTCTTT.

This clone was seen only a few times. A far larger clone is just one base off, so this is likely a read error. The chain uses TRBV4-3 and TRBJ1-1; a possible D gene is TRBD1 (5 bases). Germline CDR1 LGHNA, CDR2 YSLEER. The CDR3 consists of 16 residues. The CDR3 spells CASSWLWGEMKTEAFF. The CDR3 DNA sequence: TGCGCCAGCAGCTGGCTCTGGGGGGAGATGAAAACTGAAGCTTTCTTT.

This clone was seen a handful of times. The chain carries TRBV19 and TRBJ2-1; 7 bases map to TRBD1. CDR1 LNHDA and CDR2 SQIVND come from the germline V gene (reference sequence). V lost 5 bases and J lost 6; bases outside the gene matches: 7. This CDR3 comprises 14 residues. CDR3 protein: CASSPGQIGNEQFF. The CDR3, as DNA: TGTGCCAGTAGTCCGGGACAGATAGGCAATGAGCAGTTCTTC.

A single count supports this clone. The chain is built from TRBV9 and TRBJ2-5; TRBD2 matches at 11 bases. The J call is uncertain, as TRBJ2-7 better fits the DNA end. Germline V gene sequence: CDR1 SGDLS, CDR2 YYNGEE. This CDR3 has 15 amino acids. The CDR3 coding sequence is TGTGCCAGCAGCTACCAGACTAGCGGGGTGTACGAGCAGTACTTC. It encodes CASSYQTSGVYEQYF.

The chain links TRBV7-2 to TRBJ1-6, with D unresolved. V gave up 7 bases and J gave up 8 bases, with 12 bases separating them. CDR1 is SGHTA and CDR2 is FQGNSA in the germline V gene. This CDR3 spans 13 amino acids. CDR3 nucleotide sequence: TGTGCCAGCACCCCCGGTGAGCATTCACCCCTCCACTTT. Amino acid sequence: CASTPGEHSPLHF. The variable domain in full, with the rest retrieved from reference TRBV7-2 and TRBJ1-6, is GAGVSQSPSNKVTEKGKDVELRCDPISGHTALYWYRQSLGQGLEFLIYFQGNSAPDKSGLPSDRFSAERTGGSVSTLTIQRTQQEDSAVYLCASTPGEHSPLHFGNGTRLTVT.